The clone carrying this T cell receptor (beta chain) was seen only a few times. Its antigen is still unknown. The source of the sample is a study of T cells after yellow fever vaccination. Looking at the study overall: Preparing low-cell-number fractions relied on SMART-Seq v4 Ultra Low Input. Study results and limitations: Weaker overall was a secondary response that nonetheless peaked faster, on day 5 versus 15. Post-booster samples contained most primary-vaccination clones (approximately 96% CD4, approximately 88% CD8).

Germline V gene data show CDR1 as SGHTA and CDR2 as FQGTGA. The junction had 2 bases not matched to a gene; V was cut back by 3 bases and J by 3 bases. The length of the CDR3 is 14 residues. For TCR, cDNA came from 5'RACE template switching, which added a universal primer site and UMIs. TCRdb passed the 5' RACE reads through MiXCR, listing each CDR3 protein once. The table has around 250,000 distinct CDR3 sequences, 6.9% seen once. The clonotype originates from a man aged 30 to 39 who received the YFV17D yellow fever vaccine. This chain connects TRBV7-3 to TRBJ2-7; 10 bases align to TRBD2. The sequences come from CD4+ T cells sorted from PBMCs, collected 15 days after the yellow fever booster vaccination. CDR3 residues: CASSFSGGIYEQYF. CDR3 nucleotide sequence: TGTGCCAGCAGCTTTAGCGGGGGGATCTACGAGCAGTACTTC.